The sequence of this T cell receptor beta chain was determined in a study of glioma-infiltrating T cells. Amplification of TCR alpha and beta CDR3 regions from RNA used iRepertoire nested multiplex PCR. TCRdb reprocessed the multiplex PCR reads with MiXCR, giving one entry per CDR3 protein. The data hold about 190,000 distinct CDR3 sequences, with approximately 30% observed a single time. This clonotype was seen more than once but under ten times. V lost 1 base, J lost 0 bases, and 5 bases stayed unmatched. The CDR3 has 17 residues. The germline CDR1 and CDR2 sequences are SGHVS and FQNEAQ. The sample comprised glioma tissue, nonneoplastic brain tissue, or PBMCs (not recorded which). The sequence was collected from a human donor with low-grade glioma or glioblastoma, undergoing nonglioma brain surgery, or in good health (not recorded which). The chain employs TRBV7-8 and TRBJ1-4; 7 nucleotides line up with TRBD1. CDR3 amino acids: CASSLGSGTATNEKLFF. CDR3 DNA sequence: TGTGCCAGCAGCTTAGGTTCTGGGACAGCAACTAATGAAAAACTGTTTTTT.